This TCR beta chain was profiled in a study of blood T cells in healthy people across ages. Details on this clonotype: Its antigen is currently unknown.

Findings of the study overall: The study regarded diversity estimates from one million T cells as underestimates.

The CDR3 runs to 15 residues. The J segment lost 7 bases and the V segment lost 5 bases, leaving 7 bases of the junction unmatched. Germline V gene sequence: CDR1 PRHDT, CDR2 FYEKMQ (reference sequence). A second PCR, run for about 6 to 11 cycles, used a sample-barcoded 5' primer plus a J-beta primer mix. MiXCR, run by TCRdb on the 5' RACE reads, gives a single entry per CDR3 protein. The top ten clones hold around 4% of a sample with 1,500,000 or so distinct CDR3 sequences, roughly two fifths of them seen once. This sequence was found in a woman aged 18-35 years in good health. Sequences were obtained from blood. The chain links TRBV13 to TRBJ2-3; 12 bases fit TRBD2. CDR3 bases: TGTGCCAGCAGCGAAACTAGCGGGGGGTTAAATACGCAGTATTTT. Protein: CASSETSGGLNTQYF.